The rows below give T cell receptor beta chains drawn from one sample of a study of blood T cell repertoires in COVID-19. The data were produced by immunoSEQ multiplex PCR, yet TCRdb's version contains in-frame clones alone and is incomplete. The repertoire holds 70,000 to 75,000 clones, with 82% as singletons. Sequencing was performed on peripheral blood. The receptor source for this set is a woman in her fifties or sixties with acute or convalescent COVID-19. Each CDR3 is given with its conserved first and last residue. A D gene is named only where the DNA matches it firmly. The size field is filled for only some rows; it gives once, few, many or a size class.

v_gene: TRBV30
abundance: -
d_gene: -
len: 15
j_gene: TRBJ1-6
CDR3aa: CAWTPGGTYNSPLHF
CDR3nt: TGTGCCTGGACCCCCGGCGGAACCTATAATTCACCCCTCCACTTT

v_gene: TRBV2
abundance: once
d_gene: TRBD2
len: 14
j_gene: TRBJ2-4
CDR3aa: CASSDTSVKNIQYF
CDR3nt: TGTGCCAGCAGTGACACTAGCGTAAAAAACATTCAGTACTTC

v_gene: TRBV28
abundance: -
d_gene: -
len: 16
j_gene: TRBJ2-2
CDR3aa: CASSPFGVRDTGELFF
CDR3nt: TGTGCCAGCAGTCCTTTCGGGGTTCGCGACACCGGGGAGCTGTTTTTT

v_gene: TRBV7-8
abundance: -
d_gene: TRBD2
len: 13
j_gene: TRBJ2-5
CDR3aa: CASSRGGQETQYF
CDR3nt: TGTGCCAGCAGCCGCGGGGGGCAAGAGACCCAGTACTTC

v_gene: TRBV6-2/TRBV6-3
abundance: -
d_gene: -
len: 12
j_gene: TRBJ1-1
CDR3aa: CASSPLSTEAFF
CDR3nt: TGTGCCAGCAGTCCCCTCAGCACTGAAGCTTTCTTT

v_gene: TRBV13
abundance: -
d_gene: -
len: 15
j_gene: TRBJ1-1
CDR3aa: CASSSYSLGGTEAFF
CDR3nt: TGTGCCAGCAGCTCCTATTCCCTCGGGGGCACTGAAGCTTTCTTT

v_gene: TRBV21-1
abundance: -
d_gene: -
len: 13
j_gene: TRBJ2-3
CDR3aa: CASSKSGGDTQYF
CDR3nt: TGTGCCAGCAGCAAAAGTGGCGGTGATACGCAGTATTTT

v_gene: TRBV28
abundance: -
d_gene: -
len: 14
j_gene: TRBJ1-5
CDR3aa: CASSWQGIYQPQHF
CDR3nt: TGTGCCAGCAGTTGGCAGGGGATCTATCAGCCCCAGCATTTT

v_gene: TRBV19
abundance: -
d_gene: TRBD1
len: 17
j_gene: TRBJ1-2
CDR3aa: CASSTRQGSPLNYGYTF
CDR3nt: TGTGCCAGTAGTACGCGACAGGGGAGCCCCCTTAACTATGGCTACACCTTC

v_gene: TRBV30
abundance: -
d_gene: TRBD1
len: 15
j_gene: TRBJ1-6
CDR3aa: CAWSVGGQGGTPLHF
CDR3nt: TGTGCCTGGAGTGTTGGTGGGCAGGGGGGAACACCCCTCCACTTT

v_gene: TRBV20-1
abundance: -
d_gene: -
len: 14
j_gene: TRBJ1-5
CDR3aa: CSASSSWSAIPQHF
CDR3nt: TGCAGTGCTAGTAGTAGTTGGTCAGCGATTCCCCAGCATTTT

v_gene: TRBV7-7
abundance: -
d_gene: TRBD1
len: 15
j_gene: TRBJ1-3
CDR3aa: CASSPGTGGGNTIYF
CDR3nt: TGTGCTAGCAGCCCTGGGACAGGCGGTGGAAACACCATATATTTT

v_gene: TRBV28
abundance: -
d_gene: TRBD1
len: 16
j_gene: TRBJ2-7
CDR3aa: CASSFSPGTGIYEQYF
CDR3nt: TGTGCCAGCAGTTTCTCCCCCGGGACAGGGATCTACGAGCAGTACTTC

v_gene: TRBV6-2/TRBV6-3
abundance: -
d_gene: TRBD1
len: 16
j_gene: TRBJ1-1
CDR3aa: CASSYRTGEENTEAFF
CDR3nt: TGTGCCAGCAGTTACCGGACAGGGGAGGAGAACACTGAAGCTTTCTTT

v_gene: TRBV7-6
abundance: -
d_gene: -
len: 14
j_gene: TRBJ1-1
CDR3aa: CASSLGEMNTEAFF
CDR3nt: TGTGCCAGCAGCTTAGGAGAAATGAACACTGAAGCTTTCTTT

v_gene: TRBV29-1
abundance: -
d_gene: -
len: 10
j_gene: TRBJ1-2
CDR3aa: CSGWEDGYTF
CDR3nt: TGCAGCGGTTGGGAGGATGGCTACACCTTC

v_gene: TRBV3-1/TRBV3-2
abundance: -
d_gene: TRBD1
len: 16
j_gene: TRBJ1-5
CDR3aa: CASSLGQTGMGQPQHF
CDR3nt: TGTGCCAGCAGCCTTGGGCAGACAGGGATGGGTCAGCCCCAGCATTTT

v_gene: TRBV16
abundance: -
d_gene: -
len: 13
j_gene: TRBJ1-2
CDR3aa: CASSHTTGGGYTF
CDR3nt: TGTGCCAGCAGCCATACGACAGGAGGTGGCTACACCTTC

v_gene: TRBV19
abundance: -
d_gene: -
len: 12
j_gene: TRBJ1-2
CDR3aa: CASLGGNYGYTF
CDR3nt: TGTGCCAGTCTCGGCGGTAACTATGGCTACACCTTC

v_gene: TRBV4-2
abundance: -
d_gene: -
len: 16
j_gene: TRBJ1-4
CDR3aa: CASSQDLRQGYEKLFF
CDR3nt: TGTGCCAGCAGCCAAGATCTTAGGCAGGGATATGAAAAACTGTTTTTT

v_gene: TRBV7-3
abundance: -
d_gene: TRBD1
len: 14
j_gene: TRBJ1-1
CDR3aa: CASSIQGAQGEAFF
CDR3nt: TGTGCCAGCAGCATCCAGGGGGCGCAGGGTGAAGCTTTCTTT

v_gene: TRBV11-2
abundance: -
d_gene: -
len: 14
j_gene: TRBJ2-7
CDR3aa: CASSERGFGGEEYF
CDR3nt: TGTGCCAGCAGCGAGAGGGGTTTCGGGGGAGAGGAGTACTTC

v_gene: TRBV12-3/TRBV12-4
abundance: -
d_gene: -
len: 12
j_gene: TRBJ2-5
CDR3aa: CASGQGEETQYF
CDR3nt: TGTGCCAGCGGACAAGGAGAGGAGACCCAGTACTTC

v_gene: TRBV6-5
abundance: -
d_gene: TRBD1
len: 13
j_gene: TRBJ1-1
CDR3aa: CASRQGRNTEAFF
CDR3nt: TGTGCCAGCAGACAGGGGAGGAACACTGAAGCTTTCTTT

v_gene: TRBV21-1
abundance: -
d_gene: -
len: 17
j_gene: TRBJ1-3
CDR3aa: CASSRGTGFFSGNTIYF
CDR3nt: TGTGCCAGCAGCAGAGGGACAGGGTTCTTCTCTGGAAACACCATATATTTT